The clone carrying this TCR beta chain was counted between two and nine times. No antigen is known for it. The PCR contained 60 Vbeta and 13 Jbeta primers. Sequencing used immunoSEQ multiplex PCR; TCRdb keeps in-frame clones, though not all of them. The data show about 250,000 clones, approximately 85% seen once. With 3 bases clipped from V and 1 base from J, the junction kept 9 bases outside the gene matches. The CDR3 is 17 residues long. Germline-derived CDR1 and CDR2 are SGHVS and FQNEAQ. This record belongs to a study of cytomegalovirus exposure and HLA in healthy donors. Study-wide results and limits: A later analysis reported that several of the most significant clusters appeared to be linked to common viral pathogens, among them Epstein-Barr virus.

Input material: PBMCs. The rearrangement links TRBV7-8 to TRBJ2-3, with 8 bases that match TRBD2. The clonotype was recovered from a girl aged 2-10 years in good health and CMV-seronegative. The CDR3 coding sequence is TGTGCCAGCAGCTTGGCGGGGGGATTTAGGGGCACAGATACGCAGTATTTT. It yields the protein CASSLAGGFRGTDTQYF. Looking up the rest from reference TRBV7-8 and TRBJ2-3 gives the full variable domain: GAGVSQSPRYKVAKRGQDVALRCDPISGHVSLFWYQQALGQGPEFLTYFQNEAQLDKSGLPSDRFFAERPEGSVSTLKIQRTQQEDSAVYLCASSLAGGFRGTDTQYFGPGTRLTVL.